The source of this TCR beta chain is a study of shared clonotypes between healthy human individuals (dated by TCRdb to between 2020 and 2021). For the study in its entirety: The cohort included three men and a couple of women between 18 and 49 years of age. For each donor, CD4 naive and CD4 memory were each run on three plates, CD8 naive on two plates, and CD8 memory on one plate. The study deeply sequenced blood TCR repertoires of five healthy adults to estimate repertoire size and the extent of clonotype sharing between individuals. Different laboratories and diverse techniques were used to prepare libraries and sequence TCR repertoires, to increase sequencing depth and limit assay-specific biases. Per donor, leukapheresis produced somewhere between about 0.8 and 9 billion PBMCs.

CD8 naive samples were obtained by positive selection for CCR7 among CD45RO-negative cells, yielding a CD45RA+CCR7+ population from which TemRA cells were excluded. Donors were healthy HIV-negative adults with no recently reported acute infections or vaccinations. Every donor was a Caucasian adult residing in Nashville, Tennessee, USA. Blood was collected by leukapheresis, and PBMCs were isolated by Ficoll-Histopaque density gradient centrifugation and then cryopreserved in liquid nitrogen vapor phase. Analytical flow cytometry was used to check the purity and quantity of each magnetically sorted T cell population. From each sorted fraction, genomic DNA was isolated and quantified by UV absorbance on a Nanodrop 2000c. Note on this clone: What antigen it recognizes has not been identified. No clone much larger than this one lies a single base away; base qualities are absent. The sample has other DNA sequences that encode this CDR3 too.

The study at large found these results: Higher generation probabilities were observed for clonotypes shared by all four sorted-subset donors than for non-shared clonotypes. Pairwise subsampling led to the expectation that sequencing depth would affect the degree of clonotype sharing among donors. Incomplete sequencing was indicated by rarefaction of sorted-subset datasets, despite the large sequencing depth. Across a handful of donors, about 5% of naive CD4, 3% to 3.5% of naive CD8, 2.3% of memory CD4, and over 0.35% of memory CD8 clonotypes were shared. Larger estimated clonotype richness was generally found for naive subsets than for memory subsets. Because the study included a small number of donors, the genetic and exposure-history diversity represented was limited. Sampling was restricted to blood, and TCR repertoires in tissues likely differ from the TCR repertoires found in blood.

Using the deep immunoSEQ assay, multiplex PCR amplified TCR CDR3 regions from genomic DNA. Extracted genomic DNA from each cell subset was distributed evenly across all wells of several immunoSEQ 96-well plates, and each plate was treated as a replicate. For sorted subsets, roughly 0.2 ug genomic DNA, equal to tens of thousands of T cell genomes, was loaded into each replicate PCR. Purified libraries were quantified with a Qubit 3.0 fluorometer, sized on a Bioanalyzer 2100, and re-quantified with the KAPA Library Quantification kit. Every immunoSEQ 96-well plate was sequenced on a separate single-read 150-cycle Illumina NextSeq 550 flow cell. The study's own analysis went as follows. The immunoSEQ output contained only junctional sequences without quality scores, so filtering could not match that applied to full-length reads. Sequences were annotated with PyIR, a Python wrapper for IgBLAST v1.9, and V/J genes and CDR3 were assigned using IMGT germline references. Reads were removed for weak V/J assignments (E-value above 1e-6), missing CDR3, stop codons, out-of-frame junctions, or ambiguous translated residues. A V3J clonotype was defined by an identical inferred V gene, J gene, and CDR3 amino acid sequence. The percentage overlap between two repertoires was calculated by dividing the number of shared unique clonotypes by the size of the smaller repertoire. RTK rarefaction, the Chao1 estimator, and Recon v2.1 estimates of unobserved clonotypes were used to assess repertoire richness. Generation probabilities for all TCRbeta clonotypes obtained by the gDNA method from a handful of donors were computed using OLGA. In its TCRdb copy, this immuneACCESS table keeps in-frame sequences only and misses some clones. Where compared with another copy, unresolved V genes explain less than half of these, and the others have no known cause. V and J calls and clone size are copied from that table; D and trimming were computed from the DNA. The sample table contains roughly 2.1 million clones; only one count was recorded for about 93% of them. The leading ten clones occupy around 1.7% of the sample.

V is pared back by 0 bases and J by 1 base, with 8 bases lying between the germline termini. There are 15 amino acids in the CDR3, from cysteine to phenylalanine inclusive. Of all the DNA, just the CDR3 is kept, 45 bases in frame from base 1. The germline V gene (reference sequence) sets CDR1 to SEHNR and CDR2 to FQNEAQ. The source material was naive CD8+ T cells from PBMCs. The cell subset or site label of this sample denotes: CD45RA+CCR7+. The chain is made from TRBV7-9 and TRBJ2-3, and perhaps TRBD2 as D gene, on 5 matching bases. The source is a man between 18 and 29 years old in good health. Some clones in this sample may be carry-over from other donors' samples. This receptor has the CDR3 CASSLALSGTDTQYF. The bases are TGTGCCAGCAGCTTAGCGCTTAGCGGCACAGATACGCAGTATTTT.